A selection of T cell receptor beta chains follows, all from one sample in a study of beta chain features in type 1 diabetes. Repertoires were generated with immunoSEQ multiplex PCR, while TCRdb's copy carries only in-frame clones and drops some. The profile shows 860,000 or so clones, roughly 15% of them singletons. The material sequenced was naive CD4+ T cells from blood. The origin of the receptors is a woman aged 18 to 35 in good health. Each CDR3 is given with its conserved first and last residue.

v_gene,j_gene,CDR3aa
TRBV6-5,TRBJ1-2,CASRNNRQGGYTF
TRBV19,TRBJ1-1,CASSLTGGTEAFF
TRBV28,TRBJ2-7,CASMSAQPGDEQYF
TRBV28,TRBJ1-5,CASSYQQGTRNQPQHF
TRBV2,TRBJ2-2,CASSGPSRYTGELFF
TRBV5-6,TRBJ2-3,CASSVTSADTQYF
TRBV11-3,TRBJ2-3,CASSRGQGNTDTQYF
TRBV7-3,TRBJ2-3,CASSLGISGSTDTQYF
TRBV6-5,TRBJ2-5,CASSYTGTGIPETQYF
TRBV28,TRBJ2-7,CASRREHAYEQYF
TRBV9,TRBJ2-5,CASSLHSGTGLETQYF
TRBV7-9,TRBJ2-3,CASSLNDATDTQYF
TRBV28,TRBJ2-7,CASTVFSGSSYEQYF
TRBV28,TRBJ2-7,CASTPGTGLSYEQYF
TRBV5-4,TRBJ2-1,CASSLTTGGNEQFF
TRBV7-8,TRBJ1-1,CASSLVGSMNTEAFF
TRBV7-2,TRBJ2-5,CASSSLGGQETQYF
TRBV28,TRBJ2-7,CASSPRKTGVGYEQYF
TRBV25-1,TRBJ2-2,CATRGDTGELFF
TRBV4-3,TRBJ2-3,CASSQDALAGVDTQYF
TRBV23-1,TRBJ2-1,CASSQSGKGSNEQFF
TRBV15,TRBJ1-2,CATSSSGVAYGYTF
TRBV28,TRBJ2-2,CASSPPGGELFF
TRBV19,TRBJ1-2,CASSIGTGRGYTF
TRBV7-9,TRBJ2-1,CASSSWTSGTLGEQFF
TRBV4-1,TRBJ2-5,CASSQDGRGLRETQYF
TRBV7-2,TRBJ2-7,CASSLRGTVGYEQYF
TRBV5-1,TRBJ2-2,CASSPDFGELFF
TRBV6-6,TRBJ1-1,CASSYTGNTEAFF
TRBV7-3,TRBJ2-2,CASSLGDFSGELFF
TRBV9,TRBJ2-1,CASSVVSGDSPGGNEQFF
TRBV25-1,TRBJ1-1,CASSESRQGTEAFF
TRBV20-1,TRBJ2-1,CSAKGTIRQFF